This T cell receptor (beta chain) emerged from a study of T cell repertoires in cytomegalovirus infection. Study as a whole: The public TCR beta signatures pointed to both CMV infection and matching HLA type.

TCRdb re-analysed the reads in MiXCR, keeping a single row per CDR3 protein. The profile covers approximately 170,000 distinct CDR3 sequences, with 17% appearing a single time and around 20% taken by the ten largest. This clonotype was detected a few times. Germline V gives CDR1 LGHNA, CDR2 YSLEER. CDR3 length equals 17 residues. The V end lost 0 bases, the J end lost 5 bases, and 20 bases lay between the germline ends. The TCR sequence derives from a human donor in good health (CMV status not recorded). Some clones in this sample may be carry-over from other donors' samples. The V call is TRBV4-3, the J call TRBJ2-7; D is uncertain. The sample comprised CD8+ T cells from PBMCs. CDR3 sequence: CASSQDRAEDLVHEQYF. The CDR3 nucleotides are TGCGCCAGCAGCCAAGATCGGGCAGAAGACCTAGTCCACGAGCAGTACTTC.